This T cell receptor (beta chain) was obtained from a study of cytomegalovirus exposure and HLA in healthy donors. Whole-study findings and limits: A later analysis revealed that TCR association rates differed between HLA loci, peaking at DRB1 and bottoming out at HLA-C.

Notes on this clone: What it recognizes is unknown.

The CDR3 spans 14 residues. V lost 6 bases and J lost 5, with 16 bases in between. Healthy bone marrow donors made up the cohort. Vbeta (60) and Jbeta (13) primers were used in the PCR. Profiling relied on immunoSEQ multiplex PCR, and the TCRdb table lists in-frame clones only, not all of them. The sample lists some 78,000 clones, less than 80% occurring once. The chain recombines TRBV23-1 with TRBJ1-2, with D perhaps matching TRBD1 (6 bases). TRBV23-1 falls under the ORF class, with uncertain function. Sequences were obtained from PBMCs. This receptor was identified in a man aged 35 to 55 in good health and CMV-seropositive. The chain's CDR3 is CASRLSQGYYGYTF. DNA for the CDR3: TGCGCCAGCAGACTTAGCCAGGGGTATTATGGCTACACCTTC.